What follows are 13 T cell receptor beta chains derived from one specimen sequenced in a study of cytomegalovirus exposure and HLA in healthy donors (dated by TCRdb to about 2017). Libraries were made using the immunoSEQ multiplex PCR assay. For the multiplex PCR, a mixture combining 60 forward primers for TCR Vbeta segments and 13 reverse primers for TCR Jbeta segments was used. Drawn from immuneACCESS, this table holds only the in-frame rearrangements with V and J called that TCRdb kept. Clones are partly lost; checked studies trace under half to an unresolved V gene and leave the rest unexplained. The table kept for this sample lists approximately 58,000 clones. 9.5% to 11% of the sample rests with the top ten. The sample taken for sequencing was PBMCs. Receptors were obtained from a woman in her forties or fifties in good health and CMV-seropositive.

The chain uses TRBV6-6 and TRBJ2-5, with D possibly TRBD2 on 6 matching bases. The CDR3 covers 15 residues. The V and J ends lost 7 bases and 1 base respectively, with 16 bases between them. Germline-derived CDR1 and CDR2 are MNHNY and SVGAGI (reference sequence). The CDR3 spells CASTYHGGPQETQYF. The CDR3 region has the DNA TGTGCCAGCACCTACCACGGGGGACCCCAAGAGACCCAGTACTTC.

The chain links TRBV10-2 to TRBJ2-1; 12 nucleotides line up with TRBD2. V lost 2 bases, J lost 6 bases, and 5 bases stayed unmatched. The CDR3 loop spans 16 amino acids. Per the germline V gene, CDR1 is WSHSY and CDR2 is SAAADI. CDR3 sequence reads: CASSEATSGSLNEQFF. The CDR3 DNA reads TGCGCCAGCAGTGAGGCGACTAGCGGGAGTCTCAATGAGCAGTTCTTC.

This chain connects TRBV2 to TRBJ2-5; 10 bases align to TRBD1. CDR1 is SNHLY and CDR2 is FYNNEI in the germline V gene. CDR3 length: 15 amino acids. The V and J ends lost 10 bases and 5 bases, in that order; junction bases with no gene match: 13. The CDR3 nucleotides read TGTGCCACCCGGGACAGGGGAGCGGCAAGCGAGACCCAGTACTTC. It specifies CATRDRGAASETQYF.

The chain links TRBV19 to TRBJ1-2; the D gene is possibly TRBD1 (6 bases). The V end was cut by 4 bases, the J end by 4 bases, with 10 bases between. The CDR3 sequence is 13 residues long. The germline V gene encodes CDR1 LNHDA and CDR2 SQIVND (reference sequence). Written as DNA, the CDR3 is TGTGCCAGTAGTACTCCACAGGGCTATGGCTACACCTTC. Its translation: CASSTPQGYGYTF.

The rearrangement joins TRBV20-1 to TRBJ1-2; D not certain. V was clipped by 3 bases and J by 4 bases, with 6 bases between them. The germline CDR1 and CDR2 sequences are DFQATT and SNEGSKA (reference sequence). The CDR3 contains 11 residues. The CDR3 DNA sequence: TGCAGTGCTAGGGTGAGCTATGGCTACACCTTC. Amino acid sequence: CSARVSYGYTF.

The chain's CDR3 is CASSLTGSSYEQYF. The DNA of the CDR3 is TGTGCCAGCAGCTTAACGGGGAGCTCCTACGAGCAGTACTTC. The chain employs TRBV5-4 and TRBJ2-7; a weak D match, TRBD2 (5 bases). The germline V gene encodes CDR1 SGHNT and CDR2 YYREEE (reference sequence). Trimming took 2 bases from V and 0 from J, leaving 9 bases between them. This CDR3 is 14 amino acids long.

The chain recombines TRBV5-6 with TRBJ2-3; 7 positions agree with TRBD2. Germline CDR1 reads SGHDT; CDR2 reads YYEEEE. This CDR3 region has 15 residues. Trimming removed 2 bases from V and 8 bases from J; junction bases left unmatched: 11. CDR3 amino acids: CASSFGDPSGGTQYF. The CDR3, as DNA: TGTGCCAGCAGCTTCGGGGACCCCTCGGGGGGTACGCAGTATTTT.

This sequence joins TRBV30 and TRBJ1-2; D is possibly TRBD1 (6 bases). The CDR3 covers 14 residues. Per the germline V gene, CDR1 is GTSNPN and CDR2 is SVGIG (reference sequence). V dropped 0 bases and J dropped 3 bases, with 11 bases sitting between them. CDR3 residues: CAWSVDRRYYGYTF. The CDR3, as DNA: TGTGCCTGGAGTGTAGACAGGAGATACTATGGCTACACCTTC.

V and J are TRBV4-1 and TRBJ2-2; D is perhaps TRBD2 (6 bases). V was pared by 10 bases and J by 5 bases, with 17 bases between. The CDR3 extends over 14 amino acids. CDR1 is MGHRA and CDR2 is YSYEKL in the germline V gene. The CDR3, as DNA: TGCGCCACCGGCTCCGGGAGACTTACCGGGGAGCTGTTTTTT. Protein sequence: CATGSGRLTGELFF.

The rearrangement links TRBV28 to TRBJ1-5; no reliable D call. Trimming pared 5 bases from V and 3 bases from J, leaving 11 bases between. The CDR3 has 14 residues. Germline V gives CDR1 MDHEN, CDR2 SYDVKM. The CDR3: CASSVERNNQPQHF. The CDR3 coding sequence is TGTGCCAGCAGTGTGGAGAGGAACAATCAGCCCCAGCATTTT.

The chain recombines TRBV30 with TRBJ1-2; D is ambiguous. The CDR3 totals 16 residues. CDR1 and CDR2 from the germline V gene are GTSNPN and SVGIG (reference sequence). V lost 2 bases to trimming and J lost 4 bases, with 20 bases between them. CDR3 in amino acids: CAWSRLQSSYSYGYTF. Written as DNA, the CDR3 is TGTGCCTGGAGTCGATTGCAATCGAGCTATAGCTATGGCTACACCTTC.

This chain connects TRBV2 to TRBJ2-5; 9 bases match TRBD1. Trimming took 6 bases from V and 5 from J; bases not matched to a gene: 7. This CDR3 contains 14 residues. Germline assignment: CDR1 SNHLY and CDR2 FYNNEI. CDR3 amino acids: CASSPGTGMETQYF. The CDR3 coding sequence is TGTGCCAGCAGCCCTGGGACAGGGATGGAGACCCAGTACTTC.

The chain recombines TRBV27 with TRBJ2-7; 8 bases are a match to TRBD1. Unmatched junction bases numbered 7, after V lost 7 bases and J lost 2 bases. The CDR3 consists of 14 residues. Germline-derived CDR1 and CDR2 are MNHEY and SMNVEV (reference sequence). The CDR3 nucleotides read TGTGCCAGCAAACCGGGACAGGCGGCCTACGAGCAGTACTTC. Its protein product is CASKPGQAAYEQYF.